These 6 T cell receptor beta chains were all obtained from the same sample, sequenced in a study of immune heterogeneity within non-small cell lung tumors. It was a multiplex PCR that amplified TCR beta CDR3, with 32 V and 13 J primers. TCRdb reprocessed the multiplex PCR reads via MiXCR and lists one record per CDR3 protein. The sample contains 10,000 or so distinct CDR3 sequences, approximately 25% of which appear only once. Samples each supplied about 600 ng of bulk tumor genomic DNA as template. Collection of several biopsies per primary tumor, spaced far apart, took place during surgery. These patients got curative surgery after being newly diagnosed with untreated non-small cell lung cancer. The sequencing sample was made of lung tumor tissue. The receptors stem from a woman between 50 and 59 years old with non-small cell lung cancer.

A note on this clonotype: This could be a read error, since a much larger clone is one nucleotide away. The V and J genes are TRBV2 and TRBJ2-3; weak D call: TRBD1 (5 bases). The DNA end favors TRBJ1-1, so the J call may be wrong. Germline CDR1 SNHLY, CDR2 FYNNEI. The CDR3 is made up of 12 amino acids. CDR3 in DNA: TGTGCCAGGACTGCAGGGCAAACTGAAGCTTTCTTT. Protein product: CARTAGQTEAFF.

This clonotype occurred a few times. The chain recombines TRBV6-1 with TRBJ2-1; TRBD2 matches 12 bases. V lost 7 bases to trimming and J lost 7 bases; unmatched junction nucleotides: 8. Germline V CDR1 and CDR2: MNHNS, SASEGT. The CDR3 loop spans 15 amino acids. The CDR3 spells CASNLLAGGWNEQFF. The CDR3 DNA reads TGTGCCAGCAACCTACTAGCGGGAGGATGGAATGAGCAGTTCTTC.

About this clonotype: One base away lies a much larger clone, so this may be a sequencing read error. This rearrangement joins TRBV5-1 to TRBJ2-1; the match to TRBD2 covers 10 bases. V was clipped by 6 bases and J by 4 bases; unmatched bases: 13. Germline CDR1 SGHRS, CDR2 YFSETQ. The CDR3 consists of 17 residues. As DNA, the CDR3 is TGCGCCAGCATCTCCCAATTACGGACTAGCGGATACAATGAGCAGTTCTTC. This translates into CASISQLRTSGYNEQFF.

The gene calls are TRBV6-1 and TRBJ2-4; D gene uncertain. This CDR3 is 12 amino acids long. Deletions cut 1 base from V and 7 bases from J, with 5 bases between. Germline V lookup: CDR1 MNHNS, CDR2 SASEGT. The CDR3 spells CASSEGVNIQYF. The CDR3 DNA is TGTGCCAGCAGTGAAGGGGTGAACATTCAGTACTTC.

The table lists this clonotype with a few counts. CDR3 DNA: TGTGCCAGCAGCTCGGGACAGTTCTATGGCTACACCTTC. Translating gives CASSSGQFYGYTF. V and J are TRBV5-6 and TRBJ1-2, with 7 bases fitting TRBD1. J gave up 4 bases and V 3 bases, and 3 bases lay outside the gene matches. Germline CDR1 and CDR2: SGHDT and YYEEEE. The CDR3 contains 13 residues.

Details on this clonotype: This may stem from a read error, because a much larger clone lies one nucleotide away. The chain combines TRBV12-3 or TRBV12-4 with TRBJ1-1, with no clear D. The CDR3 is made up of 13 amino acids. CDR3 DNA sequence: TGTGACAGCAGTTCCGGTCCGAACACTGAAGCTTTCTTT. This translates into CDSSSGPNTEAFF.